This paragraph covers one TCR beta chain sequence. Cohorts were based on clinical histories the participants reported. The data were taken from a study of blood T cell repertoires in COVID-19. Study-wide context: Whether acute or convalescent, the COVID-19 samples came from the United States, Italy and Spain.

In the study's own analysis: For nucleated cells, counts were estimated from reference gene primer amplification. The table came from immunoSEQ multiplex PCR; TCRdb's copy has only in-frame clones and leaves some out. D and trimming were read from the DNA, whereas the V and J calls and clone size are those reported in that table. The data show a few hundred thousand clones, about four fifths seen once. V was trimmed by 0 bases and J by 8 bases, leaving 17 bases between them. Germline V gene sequence: CDR1 SGHTS, CDR2 YDEGEE. The CDR3 runs 16 residues. This sequence joins TRBV5-8 and TRBJ1-4; D is ambiguous. Sequencing input: PBMCs or T cells enriched from blood (not recorded which). The receptor's source is a woman in her thirties or forties with acute COVID-19. The CDR3 here is CASSLAGSKPREKLFF. CDR3 sequence (DNA): TGTGCCAGCAGCTTGGCCGGGTCCAAACCCCGGGAAAAACTGTTTTTT.